These 30 T cell receptor beta chains were sequenced from one sample in a study of control samples from healthy donors and cancer patients. The method was immunoSEQ multiplex PCR; TCRdb's version includes in-frame clones alone and lacks a portion of them. In the table there are around 78,000 clones, about 94% of which are singletons. The sequenced sample consisted of blood. Receptors originate from a woman between 18 and 29 years old in good health.

This sequence joins TRBV29-1 and TRBJ2-1, with D unresolved. CDR1 SQVTM and CDR2 ANQGSEA come from the germline V gene. This CDR3 is built from 8 residues. V was cut by 0 bases and J by 12 bases, with 0 bases left in between. The CDR3 sequence is CSVEEQFF. Here the CDR3 DNA reads TGCAGCGTTGAAGAGCAGTTCTTC.

There are a few counts of this clone. The CDR3 DNA reads as TGTGCCAGCAGTTTCAGTGTAGCGACAGGAGGCAATCAGCCCCAGCATTTT. It translates to CASSFSVATGGNQPQHF. V usage is TRBV6-2 or TRBV6-3 and J usage is TRBJ1-5; weak D call: TRBD1 (6 bases). The CDR3 spans 17 residues. Germline V CDR1 and CDR2: MNHEY, SVGEGT. V was pared by 4 bases and J by 2 bases, with 18 bases between.

The chain joins TRBV11-2 to TRBJ1-5; TRBD1 matches at 11 bases. This CDR3 is built from 19 residues. Unmatched junction bases numbered 15, after V lost 5 bases and J lost 3 bases. CDR1 SGHAT and CDR2 FQNNGV come from the germline V gene. DNA for the CDR3: TGTGCCAGCAGCCCAACTTGGGACAGGGGGTACTCTGACAATCAGCCCCAGCATTTT. Protein product: CASSPTWDRGYSDNQPQHF.

The chain is built from TRBV7-8 and TRBJ1-3, with D unresolved. With 5 bases removed from V and 8 bases from J, the gap between germline ends came to 13 bases. The CDR3 sequence is 13 residues long. Germline lookup yields CDR1 SGHVS and CDR2 FQNEAQ. The CDR3 loop reads CASSPSAVYTIYF. The CDR3 DNA sequence: TGTGCCAGCAGCCCGTCGGCGGTTTACACCATATATTTT.

The CDR3 protein is CASSQVTGTGARSGELFF. The CDR3 DNA reads as TGTGCCAGCAGCCAAGTAACAGGGACAGGGGCCAGGAGCGGGGAGCTGTTTTTT. The genes are TRBV4-2 and TRBJ2-2; 10 positions agree with TRBD1. J was trimmed by 7 bases and V by 1 base; bases with no gene match: 12. The CDR3 is made up of 18 amino acids. In germline, CDR1 is LGHNA, CDR2 YNFKEQ.

The chain links TRBV29-1 to TRBJ2-7; unclear D gene. V shed 3 bases and J shed 3 bases, with 6 bases lying between them. The germline V gene has CDR1 SQVTM and CDR2 ANQGSEA. The CDR3 consists of 11 residues. For the CDR3, the DNA is TGCAGCGTTGACTCGGACTACGAGCAGTACTTC. Amino acids: CSVDSDYEQYF.

This chain links TRBV15 with TRBJ1-5; 9 positions agree with TRBD1. In germline, CDR1 is LNHNV, CDR2 YYDKDF (reference sequence). V trimming: 8 bases; J trimming: 1 base; junction bases outside the gene matches: 3. This CDR3 contains 14 residues. The CDR3 reads CATQTGGSNQPQHF. CDR3 DNA sequence: TGTGCCACCCAGACAGGGGGGAGCAATCAGCCCCAGCATTTT.

The chain has TRBV18 and TRBJ2-7, with unresolved D. The CDR3 runs to 12 residues. V shed 3 bases and J shed 6 bases, with 9 bases lying between them. Germline CDR1 is KGHSH and CDR2 is LQKENI. DNA of the CDR3: TGTGCCAGCTCACCTTCCGCCATCGAGCAGTACTTC. Its translation is CASSPSAIEQYF.

This clone was seen a single time. The chain has TRBV28 and TRBJ1-2; D is uncertain. Germline assignment: CDR1 MDHEN and CDR2 SYDVKM. This CDR3 comprises 17 residues. V was cut by 6 bases and J by 0 bases, with 20 bases left in between. CDR3 residues: CASREGYSKSTNYGYTF. CDR3 nucleotide sequence: TGTGCCAGCAGAGAAGGGTACAGTAAAAGTACTAACTATGGCTACACCTTC.

This clone is a singleton in its sample. The V and J genes are TRBV5-4 and TRBJ2-5; D may match TRBD1 or TRBD2 (5 bases each). The CDR3 runs 17 residues. Germline V lookup: CDR1 SGHNT, CDR2 YYREEE (reference sequence). Between the trimmed V and J ends, which lost 2 bases and 2 bases, there was a span of 19 bases. The CDR3 is CASSFLGGAEIQETQYF. CDR3 coding DNA: TGTGCCAGCAGCTTCCTTGGGGGAGCGGAGATTCAAGAGACCCAGTACTTC. The full variable domain, in which reference TRBV5-4 and TRBJ2-5 provide the parts outside the CDR3, is ETGVTQSPTHLIKTRGQQVTLRCSSQSGHNTVSWYQQALGQGPQFIFQYYREEENGRGNFPPRFSGLQFPNYSSELNVNALELDDSALYLCASSFLGGAEIQETQYFGPGTRLLVL.

This chain connects TRBV2 to TRBJ2-2, with 9 nucleotides matching TRBD1. Germline V gives CDR1 SNHLY, CDR2 FYNNEI. V lost 7 bases to trimming and J lost 6 bases; unmatched junction nucleotides: 6. There are 14 residues in the CDR3. CDR3 region: CASTGTGTPGELFF. Here the CDR3 DNA reads TGTGCCAGCACTGGGACAGGGACCCCCGGGGAGCTGTTTTTT.

The gene calls are TRBV7-9 and TRBJ1-2; D ambiguous. Trimming took off 1 base at V and 8 bases at J, with 14 bases between the two ends. The CDR3 sequence is 14 residues long. Looked up from germline, CDR1 is SEHNR and CDR2 is FQNEAQ (reference sequence). CDR3 coding DNA: TGTGCCAGCAGCTTAGACGGCTTCCGGGAGGGCTACACCTTC. Amino acids: CASSLDGFREGYTF.

This chain uses TRBV5-1 with TRBJ2-1; D is undetermined. V was trimmed by 0 bases and J by 12 bases, leaving 13 bases between them. This CDR3 contains 13 residues. Per the germline V gene, CDR1 is SGHRS and CDR2 is YFSETQ. The CDR3 DNA follows: TGCGCCAGCAGCTTGGCGGACCTTCCCTTGCAGTTCTTC. This codes for CASSLADLPLQFF.

The rearrangement uses TRBV6-2 or TRBV6-3 and TRBJ1-6; TRBD1 matches 11 bases. Germline V lookup: CDR1 MNHEY, CDR2 SVGEGT. J gave up 9 bases and V 5 bases, and 15 bases lay outside the gene matches. The CDR3 has 18 amino acids. CDR3 loop: CASSPQLPGTGGTSPLHF. CDR3 bases: TGTGCCAGCAGTCCCCAACTCCCCGGGACAGGGGGTACTTCACCCCTCCACTTT.

The chain has TRBV4-3 and TRBJ2-3, with D unresolved. The CDR3 is 11 residues long. V was pared by 5 bases and J by 2 bases, with 2 bases between. Per germline, CDR1 LGHNA and CDR2 YSLEER. CDR3 amino acids: CASSSTDTQYF. The DNA for the CDR3 is TGCGCCAGCAGCTCCACAGATACGCAGTATTTT.

This chain connects TRBV6-5 to TRBJ1-6; TRBD1 matches 8 bases. Germline V gives CDR1 MNHEY, CDR2 SVGAGI. The CDR3 is 15 residues long. V trimming: 5 bases; J trimming: 15 bases; junction bases outside the gene matches: 15. The CDR3 DNA reads TGTGCCAGCAGTCGGGTTTCAGGGGGCGCGGTTGGCCTCCACTTT. Its protein product is CASSRVSGGAVGLHF.

The CDR3 loop is CAIQGPGGPGGYYGYTF. CDR3 sequence (DNA): TGTGCCATCCAAGGTCCGGGGGGCCCAGGAGGATACTATGGCTACACCTTC. This sequence joins TRBV10-3 and TRBJ1-2, with a weak D call TRBD1 (6 bases). There are 17 residues in the CDR3. Trimming took off 8 bases at V and 3 bases at J, with 25 bases between the two ends. The germline V gene has CDR1 ENHRY and CDR2 SYGVKD.

V is TRBV7-9 and J is TRBJ2-1; 13 bases are a match to TRBD2. Germline values: CDR1 SEHNR, CDR2 FQNEAQ (reference sequence). Trimming removed 4 bases from V and 7 bases from J; junction bases left unmatched: 7. The CDR3 runs 16 residues. The CDR3 spells CASSSWTSGSGNEQFF. The CDR3 region has the DNA TGTGCCAGCAGCTCATGGACTAGCGGGAGTGGGAATGAGCAGTTCTTC. Supplemented by reference TRBV7-9 and TRBJ2-1, the full variable domain reads DTGVSQNPRHKITKRGQNVTFRCDPISEHNRLYWYRQTLGQGPEFLTYFQNEAQLEKSRLLSDRFSAERPKGSFSTLEIQRTEQGDSAMYLCASSSWTSGSGNEQFFGPGTRLTVL.

The rearrangement uses TRBV6-1 and TRBJ2-1; no clear D. The CDR3 runs to 14 residues. V lost 2 bases and J 0 bases, leaving 5 bases between the germline ends. Germline assignment: CDR1 MNHNS and CDR2 SASEGT. Here the CDR3 DNA reads TGTGCCAGCAGTGAACTAGGCTCCTACAATGAGCAGTTCTTC. Protein product: CASSELGSYNEQFF.

This clone was found once. V is TRBV6-1 and J is TRBJ1-2; TRBD1 is a possible D gene (5 bases). The V end was cut by 3 bases, the J end by 8 bases, with 13 bases between. The length of the CDR3 is 13 residues. Germline V gene sequence: CDR1 MNHNS, CDR2 SASEGT. This chain's CDR3 is CASSDRAQGGYTF. The DNA of the CDR3 is TGTGCCAGCAGTGACAGGGCCCAAGGAGGCTACACCTTC.

The chain employs TRBV7-8 and TRBJ2-5, with 8 positions matching TRBD2. V shed 5 bases and J 0 bases; nucleotides not matched to a gene: 2. This CDR3 region has 14 residues. Per germline, CDR1 SGHVS and CDR2 FQNEAQ. The CDR3 here is CASSLTSDQETQYF. CDR3 nucleotides: TGTGCCAGCAGCCTGACTAGCGACCAAGAGACCCAGTACTTC.

This clone was counted a few times. The genes are TRBV19 and TRBJ2-7; 11 nucleotides line up with TRBD2. The trim removed 5 bases at V and 4 bases at J, leaving 10 bases unmatched. The CDR3 sequence is 16 residues long. CDR1 and CDR2 from the germline V gene are LNHDA and SQIVND (reference sequence). The CDR3 loop reads CASSLRPGLAAYEQYF. The CDR3 DNA follows: TGTGCCAGTAGTTTACGCCCGGGACTAGCGGCATACGAGCAGTACTTC.

The genes are TRBV9 and TRBJ1-3, with 7 bases that match TRBD1. The V gene end was trimmed by 2 bases and the J gene end by 0 bases; junction bases not matched to a gene: 5. The CDR3 totals 16 residues. Germline CDR1 is SGDLS and CDR2 is YYNGEE. This chain's CDR3 is CASSVSGTASGNTIYF. As DNA, the CDR3 is TGTGCCAGCAGCGTCTCAGGGACAGCCTCTGGAAACACCATATATTTT. Together with reference TRBV9 and TRBJ1-3, the CDR3 gives the full variable domain: DSGVTQTPKHLITATGQRVTLRCSPRSGDLSVYWYQQSLDQGLQFLIQYYNGEERAKGNILERFSAQQFPDLHSELNLSSLELGDSALYFCASSVSGTASGNTIYFGEGSWLTVV.

This rearrangement joins TRBV2 to TRBJ1-1, with a weak D call TRBD1 (5 bases). The CDR3 is made up of 18 amino acids. CDR1 is SNHLY, CDR2 FYNNEI, per germline. Trimming removed 4 bases at V and 9 bases at J, with 30 bases between. The CDR3 coding sequence is TGTGCCAGCAGTGTTGTCCGACCCGATTTAAAGACGGGGGTAAAAGCTTTCTTT. Residues: CASSVVRPDLKTGVKAFF.

The V call is TRBV2, the J call TRBJ2-7; TRBD1 matches at 7 bases. The length of the CDR3 is 15 residues. Germline loops: CDR1 SNHLY, CDR2 FYNNEI. V lost 6 bases to trimming and J lost 2 bases; unmatched junction nucleotides: 10. The DNA for the CDR3 is TGTGCCAGCAGCGACGGGACAGTTTCAACCTACGAGCAGTACTTC. Translating it yields CASSDGTVSTYEQYF.

The chain couples TRBV7-3 to TRBJ1-1; possibly TRBD1 for D (5 bases). CDR1 is SGHTA and CDR2 is FQGTGA in the germline V gene. V was trimmed by 1 base and J by 4 bases, leaving 16 bases between them. This CDR3 is built from 16 residues. In DNA, the CDR3 is TGTGCCAGCAGCTTAATAGTTTCAGGGCGTCCCACTGAAGCTTTCTTT. Translating gives CASSLIVSGRPTEAFF.

The DNA of the CDR3 is TGTGCCAGCAGTTTATCGGCAGGGGGGTATTCACCCCTCCACTTT. Translated: CASSLSAGGYSPLHF. The gene calls are TRBV27 and TRBJ1-6; 7 bases are shared with TRBD1. The CDR3 extends over 15 amino acids. CDR1 is MNHEY, CDR2 SMNVEV, per germline (reference sequence). J lost 8 bases, V lost 0 bases, and 4 bases had no gene match.

The chain employs TRBV11-1 and TRBJ2-1, with TRBD2 identical over 9 bases. CDR1 SGHAT and CDR2 FQDESV come from the germline V gene (reference sequence). This CDR3 is 16 amino acids long. Trimming at V came to 3 bases and at J to 6 bases, leaving 9 bases not matched to a gene. The CDR3 DNA reads as TGTGCCAGCAGCTTGGGCCTAGCGGGGCCCGTCAATGAGCAGTTCTTC. Amino acid sequence: CASSLGLAGPVNEQFF.

The CDR3 DNA is TGTGCCAGCAGCTTGACTAGCGCGACCTACGAGCAGTACTTC. This gives the protein CASSLTSATYEQYF. V is TRBV7-9 and J is TRBJ2-7, with 8 bases matching TRBD2. The germline gives CDR1 SEHNR, CDR2 FQNEAQ (reference sequence). This CDR3 is 14 amino acids long. With 3 bases clipped from V and 2 bases from J, the junction kept 3 bases outside the gene matches.

CDR3 sequence: CATSGRVNTGELFF. For the CDR3, the DNA is TGTGCCACCAGTGGCAGGGTCAACACCGGGGAGCTGTTTTTT. This sequence joins TRBV24-1 and TRBJ2-2, with D tentatively TRBD1 (5 bases). V was trimmed by 5 bases and J by 2 bases, leaving 8 bases between them. In germline, CDR1 is KGHDR, CDR2 SFDVKD. The CDR3 contains 14 residues.